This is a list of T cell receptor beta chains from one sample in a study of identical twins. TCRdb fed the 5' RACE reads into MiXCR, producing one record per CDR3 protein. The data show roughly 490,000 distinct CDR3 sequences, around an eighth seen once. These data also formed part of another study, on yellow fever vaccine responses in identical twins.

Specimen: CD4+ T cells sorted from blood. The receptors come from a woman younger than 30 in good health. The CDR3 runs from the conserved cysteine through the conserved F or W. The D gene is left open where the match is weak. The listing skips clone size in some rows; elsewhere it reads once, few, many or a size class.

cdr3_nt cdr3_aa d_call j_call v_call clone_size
TGTGCCAGCAGACAGGGGGGCGACGAGCAGTACTTC CASRQGGDEQYF TRBD1 TRBJ2-7 TRBV12-3/TRBV12-4 NA
TGTGCCAGCAGTCCCAAATACGAGCAGTACTTC CASSPKYEQYF NA TRBJ2-7 TRBV6-2/TRBV6-3 many
TGCGCCAGCAGTCCGCCTACTAGCGGGATATCCGAGCAGTACTTC CASSPPTSGISEQYF TRBD2 TRBJ2-7 TRBV10-2 many
TGTGCCAGCGGACGAAGGTGGAGCGGGAGGCGAGATTACAATGAGCAGTTCTTC CASGRRWSGRRDYNEQFF TRBD2 TRBJ2-1 TRBV5-6 NA
TGTGCCAGCATCGGATCAGGGACAGATACGCAGTATTTT CASIGSGTDTQYF NA TRBJ2-3 TRBV7-9 NA
TGCAGCGCTGGACAGGGGGCGAGTGAGCAGTTCTTC CSAGQGASEQFF TRBD1 TRBJ2-1 TRBV29-1 NA
TGCAGTGCTAGCCCGCTAGCGTCTTCAGAGACCCAGTACTTC CSASPLASSETQYF NA TRBJ2-5 TRBV20-1 few
TGTGCCAGCAGTTTATGGTGGGGGACCGGGGAGCTGTTTTTT CASSLWWGTGELFF NA TRBJ2-2 TRBV28 few
TGTGCCACCATGCGGGGGCAAAGCGGGGAGCTGTTTTTT CATMRGQSGELFF NA TRBJ2-2 TRBV24-1 few
TGCAGCGTCGGGGGACAGGGGCGGACCAGGGAGCTGTTTTTT CSVGGQGRTRELFF TRBD1 TRBJ2-2 TRBV29-1 NA
TGTGCCACCAGCAGAGAACGTCCGCGGACAGGGGTAAACACCGGGGAGCTGTTTTTT CATSRERPRTGVNTGELFF TRBD1 TRBJ2-2 TRBV15 NA